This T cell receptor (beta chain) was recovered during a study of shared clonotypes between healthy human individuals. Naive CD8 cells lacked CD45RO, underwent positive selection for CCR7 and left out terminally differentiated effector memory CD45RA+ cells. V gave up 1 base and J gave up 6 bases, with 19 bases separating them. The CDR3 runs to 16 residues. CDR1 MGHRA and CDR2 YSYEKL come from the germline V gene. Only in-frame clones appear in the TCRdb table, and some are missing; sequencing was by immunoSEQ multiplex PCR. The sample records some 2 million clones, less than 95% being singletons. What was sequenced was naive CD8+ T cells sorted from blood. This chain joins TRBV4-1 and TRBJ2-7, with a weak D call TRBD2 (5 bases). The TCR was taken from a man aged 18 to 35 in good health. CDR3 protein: CASSQGFRGLLPEQYF. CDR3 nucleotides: TGCGCCAGCAGCCAAGGATTCCGGGGTCTTCTCCCCGAGCAGTACTTC.